The T cell receptor (beta chain) under discussion was sequenced for a study of cytomegalovirus exposure and HLA in healthy donors. The overall study: The study placed around 80% of its approximately 400 genotyped donors in the Caucasian-associated ancestry cluster.

CDR1 is LGHNA, CDR2 YSLEER, per germline. The CDR3 runs 15 residues. V lost 2 bases and J 6 bases, leaving 16 bases between the germline ends. The PCR made use of 60 Vbeta and 13 Jbeta primers. Only in-frame clones appear in the TCRdb table, and some are missing; sequencing was by immunoSEQ multiplex PCR. The repertoire holds tens of thousands of clones, with about 75% as singletons. This TCR was recovered from a man aged 25 to 45 in good health and CMV-seropositive. The chain couples TRBV4-3 to TRBJ1-2, with D maybe TRBD1 (6 bases). Sequencing was performed on PBMCs. The CDR3 region has the DNA TGCGCCAGCAGCCAAATGTCAGGGGCGTATGATGGCTACACCTTC. Protein sequence: CASSQMSGAYDGYTF.